A selection of T cell receptor beta chains follows, all from one sample in a study of blood T cell repertoires in COVID-19. Clones were read by immunoSEQ multiplex PCR, and TCRdb kept only the in-frame ones, dropping some. This sample has about 410,000 clones, with around nine tenths found just once. Sequences were obtained from peripheral blood. The receptor set was obtained from a woman aged 40-49 years with COVID-19, enrolled during active disease. The CDR3 runs from the conserved cysteine through the conserved F or W. The order of the fields is J gene, V gene, D gene, clone size, CDR3 DNA, CDR3 protein. D genes are given only for firm matches. Size values are once, few and many counts, or a class for expanded clones, and some rows have none.

J: TRBJ2-3
V: TRBV5-4
D: .
size: .
DNA: TGTGCCAGCAGCTCCGGACAGCGTTCAGATACGCAGTATTTT
CDR3: CASSSGQRSDTQYF

J: TRBJ2-1
V: TRBV4-1
D: TRBD2
size: .
DNA: TGCGCCAGCAGGGGACTAGACTACAATGAGCAGTTCTTC
CDR3: CASRGLDYNEQFF

J: TRBJ2-5
V: TRBV7-6
D: .
size: .
DNA: TGTGCCAGCAGCTTAAATGGTCAAAACAGCTACCAAGAGACCCAGTACTTC
CDR3: CASSLNGQNSYQETQYF

J: TRBJ1-3
V: TRBV6-1
D: .
size: .
DNA: TGTGCCAGCAGTGAAGCGGTAGGCCGGAGCTCTGGAAACACCATATATTTT
CDR3: CASSEAVGRSSGNTIYF

J: TRBJ2-5
V: TRBV5-5
D: .
size: .
DNA: TGTGCCAGCAGCCTTGCGGTGGAGACCCAGTACTTC
CDR3: CASSLAVETQYF

J: TRBJ2-3
V: TRBV11-2
D: .
size: .
DNA: TGTGCCAGCAGCCCCGCGGGGTTGGGGACAGATACGCAGTATTTT
CDR3: CASSPAGLGTDTQYF

J: TRBJ2-7
V: TRBV5-5
D: TRBD1
size: .
DNA: TGTGCCAGCAGCTTGGTTATTTGGACAGGGAGTGGGTACGAGCAGTACTTC
CDR3: CASSLVIWTGSGYEQYF

J: TRBJ1-6
V: TRBV7-6
D: TRBD1
size: .
DNA: TGTGCCAGCAGCTCACTACCGGGACAGGGGAGGCAAAGATGGAATTCACCCCTCCACTTT
CDR3: CASSSLPGQGRQRWNSPLHF

J: TRBJ1-5
V: TRBV19
D: TRBD1
size: .
DNA: TGTGCCAGTAGTACTACAGGGGGCAATCAGCCCCAGCATTTT
CDR3: CASSTTGGNQPQHF

J: TRBJ2-2
V: TRBV29-1
D: .
size: .
DNA: TGCAGCGCTGATCCGGGGGTTGGGGAGCTGTTTTTT
CDR3: CSADPGVGELFF

J: TRBJ2-5
V: TRBV14
D: .
size: .
DNA: TGTGCCAGCAGCCAAGTAGCTGAGACCCAGTACTTC
CDR3: CASSQVAETQYF

J: TRBJ1-2
V: TRBV9
D: TRBD1
size: .
DNA: TGTGCCAGCAGCGCTCAGACAGGGGGAGGCTACACCTTC
CDR3: CASSAQTGGGYTF

J: TRBJ1-3
V: TRBV14
D: .
size: .
DNA: TGTGCCAGCAGCCACCGAGGCGGAAACACCATATATTTT
CDR3: CASSHRGGNTIYF

J: TRBJ2-6
V: TRBV19
D: .
size: .
DNA: TGTGCCAGTAGGCTCTGGGGCTCCCCCTCCTCTGGGGCCAACGTCCTGACTTTC
CDR3: CASRLWGSPSSGANVLTF

J: TRBJ2-2
V: TRBV4-2
D: TRBD2
size: .
DNA: TGTGCCAGCAGCCGGCGGGGGGCCACCGGGGAGCTGTTTTTT
CDR3: CASSRRGATGELFF

J: TRBJ2-7
V: TRBV7-2
D: TRBD1
size: .
DNA: TGTGCCAGCAGCTTAGTTGGGACAGGGGTAAAAGAGCAGTACTTC
CDR3: CASSLVGTGVKEQYF

J: TRBJ1-5
V: TRBV6-5
D: .
size: once
DNA: TGTGCCAGCAGACACGGGTCGAGCAATCAGCCCCAGCATTTT
CDR3: CASRHGSSNQPQHF

J: TRBJ2-7
V: TRBV5-5
D: TRBD1
size: .
DNA: TGTGCCAGCAGCGAGCCGGGACAGGGTTATGTGCAGTACTTC
CDR3: CASSEPGQGYVQYF

J: TRBJ2-7
V: TRBV9
D: .
size: .
DNA: TGTGCCAGCAGCGTAGCTACGAGGAGACTAGATTCCGAGCAGTACTTC
CDR3: CASSVATRRLDSEQYF

J: TRBJ1-6
V: TRBV5-1
D: .
size: once
DNA: TGCGCCAGCAGCTATCAGGGATCTGACAATTCACCCCTCCACTTT
CDR3: CASSYQGSDNSPLHF

J: TRBJ1-2
V: TRBV15
D: .
size: .
DNA: TGTGCCACCAGCAGAGATTTCGGGGGGTATGGCTACACCTTC
CDR3: CATSRDFGGYGYTF

J: TRBJ1-6
V: TRBV29-1
D: TRBD1
size: .
DNA: TGCAGCGCATCGACAGGGAAGGATAATTCACCCCTCCACTTT
CDR3: CSASTGKDNSPLHF

J: TRBJ1-4
V: TRBV7-9
D: .
size: .
DNA: TGTGCCAGCAGCTCGTCAGGCAGGTGGGATGAAAAACTGTTTTTT
CDR3: CASSSSGRWDEKLFF

J: TRBJ2-5
V: TRBV7-3
D: .
size: .
DNA: TGTGCCAGCAGCTACAGGGGGGGAGAGACCCAGTACTTC
CDR3: CASSYRGGETQYF

J: TRBJ1-2
V: TRBV24-1
D: TRBD1
size: .
DNA: TGTGCCACCAGTGAGGGGGACAGCGAGTACTATGGCTACACCTTC
CDR3: CATSEGDSEYYGYTF

J: TRBJ1-5
V: TRBV6-2/TRBV6-3
D: .
size: .
DNA: TGTGCCAGCAGTTATCAGGATTTTCCCAATCAGCCCCAGCATTTT
CDR3: CASSYQDFPNQPQHF

J: TRBJ1-1
V: TRBV2
D: .
size: .
DNA: TGTGCCAGCAGGGAGACAGGGAACACTGAAGCTTTCTTT
CDR3: CASRETGNTEAFF

J: TRBJ1-2
V: TRBV7-2
D: .
size: .
DNA: TGTGCCAGCAGCTGGCAGGGAATAGGCTACACCTTC
CDR3: CASSWQGIGYTF

J: TRBJ1-3
V: TRBV7-6
D: .
size: .
DNA: TGTGCCAGCAGCTTATTTCCAGGGGAAGGAAACACCATATATTTT
CDR3: CASSLFPGEGNTIYF

J: TRBJ2-1
V: TRBV7-2
D: TRBD2
size: .
DNA: TGTGCCAGCAGCGACAAAGGACTAGCGGATGAGCAGTTCTTC
CDR3: CASSDKGLADEQFF

J: TRBJ2-5
V: TRBV29-1
D: .
size: .
DNA: TGCAGCGTTGCAGGCCCGGGGGAGACCCAGTACTTC
CDR3: CSVAGPGETQYF

J: TRBJ1-1
V: TRBV5-1
D: TRBD1
size: few
DNA: TGCGCCAGCAGCTCGGGACAGCCTAACACTGAAGCTTTCTTT
CDR3: CASSSGQPNTEAFF

J: TRBJ2-1
V: TRBV27
D: TRBD2
size: .
DNA: TGTGCCAGCAGTTCACCGGGAGGGTTCCCTTACTCCTACAATGAGCAGTTCTTC
CDR3: CASSSPGGFPYSYNEQFF

J: TRBJ2-1
V: TRBV6-5
D: TRBD2
size: .
DNA: TGTGCCAGCAGTTACTCTCGGGGGGGGCAGTTCTTC
CDR3: CASSYSRGGQFF

J: TRBJ1-6
V: TRBV28
D: .
size: once
DNA: TGTGCCAGCAGTCGTACAGGGATGGTTTCACCCCTCCACTTT
CDR3: CASSRTGMVSPLHF

J: TRBJ1-6
V: TRBV30
D: .
size: .
DNA: TGTGCCTGGAACCTACTCGCCTCCCATTCACCCCTCCACTTT
CDR3: CAWNLLASHSPLHF

J: TRBJ2-1
V: TRBV3-1/TRBV3-2
D: TRBD2
size: .
DNA: TGTGCCAGCAGCCAAGAGGGGGGACCGACTAGCGGGAGGGAGGACTTGAGCAAGTTCTTC
CDR3: CASSQEGGPTSGREDLSKFF

J: TRBJ2-7
V: TRBV5-1
D: .
size: .
DNA: TGCGCCAGCAGCTTACAGGTCTCCTACGAGCAGTACTTC
CDR3: CASSLQVSYEQYF

J: TRBJ2-2
V: TRBV27
D: .
size: few
DNA: TGTGCCAGCAGCCTTAGGGAGTCCGGGGAGCTGTTTTTT
CDR3: CASSLRESGELFF

J: TRBJ1-6
V: TRBV6-6
D: TRBD1
size: .
DNA: TGTGCCAGCAGTTACTCTCCCGGGACAGGGGGTTCACCCCTCCACTTT
CDR3: CASSYSPGTGGSPLHF

J: TRBJ2-1
V: TRBV6-5
D: .
size: .
DNA: TGTGCCAGCAGTTATGGCGGGGCTAGCTCCTACAATGAGCAGTTCTTC
CDR3: CASSYGGASSYNEQFF

J: TRBJ2-3
V: TRBV11-3
D: .
size: .
DNA: TGTGCCAGCAGCTTAGGGCCTAGCACAGATACGCAGTATTTT
CDR3: CASSLGPSTDTQYF

J: TRBJ1-5
V: TRBV5-1
D: TRBD1
size: .
DNA: TGCGCCAGCAGCTTGGAGGGACAGCCCAATCAGCCCCAGCATTTT
CDR3: CASSLEGQPNQPQHF

J: TRBJ2-1
V: TRBV7-8
D: TRBD2
size: .
DNA: TGTGCCAGCAGCTTAGCGCGGCTAGCGGGAGCCTACAATGAGCAGTTCTTC
CDR3: CASSLARLAGAYNEQFF

J: TRBJ1-5
V: TRBV27
D: TRBD1
size: .
DNA: TGTGCCAGCAGTCTGAGACAGGGACAGTATAGCAATCAGCCCCAGCATTTT
CDR3: CASSLRQGQYSNQPQHF

J: TRBJ2-2
V: TRBV19
D: .
size: .
DNA: TGTGCCAGTAGTATAGTAAGGGGAGCGGGCACCGGGGAGCTGTTTTTT
CDR3: CASSIVRGAGTGELFF

J: TRBJ1-4
V: TRBV11-1
D: .
size: .
DNA: TGTGCCAGCAGCTTGAACCTGGCAAACGAAAAACTGTTTTTT
CDR3: CASSLNLANEKLFF

J: TRBJ2-1
V: TRBV27
D: .
size: .
DNA: TGTGCCAGCACCCCTTCCAAGGGGCCCCTAATAAATGAGCAGTTCTTC
CDR3: CASTPSKGPLINEQFF

J: TRBJ2-2
V: TRBV5-4
D: TRBD2
size: .
DNA: TGTGCCAGCAGCTTAGGACTAGCGGGGGGCGGCACCGGGGAGCTGTTTTTT
CDR3: CASSLGLAGGGTGELFF

J: TRBJ2-7
V: TRBV9
D: TRBD2
size: .
DNA: TGTGCCAGCAGTCTGTCTAGCGGGTCCTACGAGCAGTACTTC
CDR3: CASSLSSGSYEQYF

J: TRBJ1-1
V: TRBV19
D: .
size: .
DNA: TGTGCCAGTAGTTACAGCCACATGAACACTGAAGCTTTCTTT
CDR3: CASSYSHMNTEAFF